One sample yielded the 27 T cell receptor beta chains listed below, sequenced in a study of CD8+ T cells in alopecia areata. Following extraction, RNA underwent reverse transcription to cDNA, which served as the sequencing template. TCRdb's table, derived via immunoSEQ multiplex PCR, lists solely in-frame clones and lacks some. The data hold approximately 300,000 clones, with roughly 60% observed a single time. Treatment noted: oral pan-JAK inhibitor, 5-10 mg twice daily. This sample comprised CD4+ T cells sorted from blood, obtained at week 24, from a patient treated with tofacitinib. Source of these receptors: a human donor with alopecia areata.

The gene calls are TRBV27 and TRBJ2-3; D gene unclear. V lost 7 bases and J 5 bases, leaving 7 bases between the germline ends. Germline CDR1 reads MNHEY; CDR2 reads SMNVEV (reference sequence). This CDR3 is 11 amino acids long. CDR3 loop: CASTSQDTQYF. The CDR3 DNA is TGTGCCAGCACATCCCAAGATACGCAGTATTTT.

This sequence joins TRBV11-2 and TRBJ2-7, with a possible D match to TRBD2 (5 bases). CDR3 length: 15 amino acids. Germline-derived CDR1 and CDR2 are SGHAT and FQNNGV. Trimming cost V 4 bases and J 0 bases, with 13 bases left between them. DNA of the CDR3: TGTGCCAGCAGCTCCCGGACTGCGAGCTCCTACGAGCAGTACTTC. Its translation is CASSSRTASSYEQYF.

The sample holds a few counts of this clone. The chain joins TRBV10-3 to TRBJ1-2; 8 positions match TRBD1. The junction had 7 bases not matched to a gene; V was cut back by 8 bases and J by 2 bases. This CDR3 is 14 amino acids long. In germline, CDR1 is ENHRY, CDR2 SYGVKD. The CDR3 protein is CAIAQAGGNYGYTF. The CDR3 nucleotides read TGTGCCATCGCTCAGGCAGGGGGCAACTATGGCTACACCTTC.

J is TRBJ2-7 and V is TRBV5-6; D remains ambiguous. V gave up 4 bases and J gave up 3 bases, with 20 bases separating them. Germline V gene lookup returns CDR1 SGHDT and CDR2 YYEEEE. There are 16 residues in the CDR3. Here the CDR3 DNA reads TGTGCCAGCAGCCGTCGGCGGCCCTCGTCCAACTACGAGCAGTACTTC. It specifies CASSRRRPSSNYEQYF.

The J gene is TRBJ2-5, the V gene TRBV5-4; 11 bases align to TRBD2. The CDR3 extends over 14 amino acids. Trimming cost V 4 bases and J 3 bases; bases outside gene matches: 2. Germline loops: CDR1 SGHNT, CDR2 YYREEE (reference sequence). As DNA, the CDR3 is TGTGCCAGCAGCCGTAGCGGGGGGGAAGAGACCCAGTACTTC. This translates into CASSRSGGEETQYF.

The chain employs TRBV6-5 and TRBJ1-2; a possible D gene is TRBD1 (6 bases). CDR1 MNHEY and CDR2 SVGAGI come from the germline V gene. There are 15 residues in the CDR3. Between the trimmed V and J ends, which lost 5 bases and 2 bases, there was a span of 15 bases. The CDR3 is CASSPYPGANYGYTF. The CDR3 bases are TGTGCCAGCAGTCCCTATCCAGGGGCCAACTATGGCTACACCTTC.

This sequence joins TRBV7-2 and TRBJ2-5; D unclear. Trimming removed 5 bases from V and 4 bases from J, with 17 bases in between. Germline-derived CDR1 and CDR2 are SGHTA and FQGNSA. The CDR3 covers 15 residues. The CDR3 DNA reads as TGTGCCAGCAGCCCCGAGCTCCGGGCGTTAGAGACCCAGTACTTC. This translates into CASSPELRALETQYF.

The chain joins TRBV12-5 to TRBJ2-2, with unresolved D. CDR1 is LGHNT and CDR2 is FRNRAP in the germline V gene. V was trimmed by 3 bases and J by 1 base, leaving 3 bases between them. This CDR3 is 13 amino acids long. The CDR3 DNA reads TGTGCTAGTGGTTTACAGAACACCGGGGAGCTGTTTTTT. Protein: CASGLQNTGELFF.

There are a few counts of this clone. The rearrangement joins TRBV2 to TRBJ1-2; 9 positions match TRBD1. The germline V gene encodes CDR1 SNHLY and CDR2 FYNNEI. J lost 4 bases, V lost 6 bases, and 12 bases had no gene match. CDR3 size: 16 residues. This chain's CDR3 is CASRAGQGLVSYGYTF. The DNA of the CDR3 is TGTGCCAGCAGGGCGGGACAGGGACTCGTCTCCTATGGCTACACCTTC.

The genes are TRBV7-2 and TRBJ2-5; no firm D call. Germline V CDR1 and CDR2: SGHTA, FQGNSA. Deletions cut 2 bases from V and 1 base from J, with 5 bases between. The CDR3 is 13 residues long. For the CDR3, the DNA is TGTGCCAGCAGCTTACATAGCCAAGAGACCCAGTACTTC. It encodes CASSLHSQETQYF.

Regarding this clone: The CDR3 does not end in the conserved phenylalanine or tryptophan, so this is likely a read error. The rearrangement joins TRBV30 to TRBJ1-1, with 8 nucleotides matching TRBD1. Trimming removed 3 bases from V and 2 bases from J; junction bases left unmatched: 2. Germline-derived CDR1 and CDR2 are GTSNPN and SVGIG (reference sequence). CDR3 length: 13 residues. The CDR3 nucleotides are TGTGCCTGGAGGACAGGGGATAACACTGAAGCTTTCCTT. Translating gives CAWRTGDNTEAFL.

This clone has just a few counts. The chain is built from TRBV28 and TRBJ2-7; D gene uncertain. V lost 5 bases and J 4 bases, leaving 6 bases between the germline ends. Germline V gene data show CDR1 as MDHEN and CDR2 as SYDVKM. The CDR3 sequence is 11 residues long. CDR3 amino acids: CASSTIYEQYF. The DNA of the CDR3 is TGTGCCAGCAGTACCATTTACGAGCAGTACTTC.

This clone was detected only a few times. The J gene is TRBJ2-1, the V gene TRBV6-6; 9 nucleotides align to TRBD2. This CDR3 region has 13 residues. Germline V lookup: CDR1 MNHNY, CDR2 SVGAGI (reference sequence). The J segment lost 8 bases and the V segment lost 6 bases, leaving 5 bases of the junction unmatched. The CDR3 DNA is TGTGCCAGCAGGCGGGGGGGCCGCCATGAGCAGTTCTTC. Its translation is CASRRGGRHEQFF.

The CDR3 here is CASSLGQSGELFF. CDR3 DNA: TGTGCCAGCAGCTTAGGACAGAGCGGGGAGCTGTTTTTT. This chain connects TRBV11-2 to TRBJ2-2; D may be TRBD1 (5 bases). Per the germline V gene, CDR1 is SGHAT and CDR2 is FQNNGV. The V gene lost 1 base and the J gene lost 7 bases, with 7 bases spanning the gap. The CDR3 contains 13 residues.

This clone was seen only a few times. The chain recombines TRBV29-1 with TRBJ1-1, with D possibly matching TRBD1 (5 bases). The germline V and J ends were trimmed by 4 bases and 1 base, with 13 bases remaining between them. The CDR3 contains 14 residues. Germline V gene sequence: CDR1 SQVTM, CDR2 ANQGSEA. The CDR3 nucleotides are TGCAGCGTTGGTATCGGGGGACCGAACACTGAAGCTTTCTTT. Its protein is CSVGIGGPNTEAFF.

The V call is TRBV23-1, the J call TRBJ2-1; D is unresolved. TRBV23-1 qualifies as an ORF whose function is uncertain. The CDR3 sequence is 16 residues long. V gave up 4 bases and J gave up 5 bases, with 18 bases separating them. The CDR3 spells CASSPLGGRPDNEQFF. As DNA, the CDR3 is TGCGCCAGCAGTCCCTTGGGCGGCCGGCCGGACAATGAGCAGTTCTTC.

This chain links TRBV29-1 with TRBJ1-2, with D possibly being TRBD1 (5 bases). The germline V gene has CDR1 SQVTM and CDR2 ANQGSEA. CDR3 size: 12 residues. The V end was cut by 1 base, the J end by 8 bases, with 11 bases between. CDR3 in amino acids: CSVEGGETGYTF. In DNA form, the CDR3 reads TGCAGCGTTGAAGGGGGGGAGACAGGCTACACCTTC.

The V gene is TRBV4-3, the J gene TRBJ1-6; D gene ambiguous. Germline CDR1 LGHNA, CDR2 YSLEER. CDR3 length equals 15 residues. Trimming took off 0 bases at V and 10 bases at J, with 13 bases between the two ends. CDR3 bases: TGCGCCAGCAGCCAAGACAGCCGGAGTAGGTCACCCCTCCACTTT. Translation: CASSQDSRSRSPLHF.

V and J are TRBV6-5 and TRBJ2-7; 11 nucleotides agree with TRBD1. The CDR3 length is 13 residues. The germline gives CDR1 MNHEY, CDR2 SVGAGI. The J segment lost 6 bases and the V segment lost 10 bases, leaving 8 bases of the junction unmatched. The DNA of the CDR3 is TGTGCCACCATCGCGGACAGGGGGCTCGAGCAGTACTTC. It yields the protein CATIADRGLEQYF.

In its sample, this clone was seen a few times. The V gene is TRBV5-1, the J gene TRBJ2-5; TRBD1 is a possible D gene (6 bases). Germline CDR1 is SGHRS and CDR2 is YFSETQ. V dropped 5 bases and J dropped 5 bases, with 16 bases sitting between them. The CDR3 loop spans 14 amino acids. The CDR3, as DNA: TGCGCCAGCAGGGCCCTCCAGGGGCAGGAGACCCAGTACTTC. It specifies CASRALQGQETQYF.

The V and J genes are TRBV30 and TRBJ2-3; D gene uncertain. Trimming cost V 2 bases and J 1 base, with 13 bases left between them. CDR3 length equals 15 residues. Per the germline V gene, CDR1 is GTSNPN and CDR2 is SVGIG (reference sequence). The CDR3 reads CAWSTGSLRTDTQYF. For the CDR3, the DNA is TGTGCCTGGAGTACGGGCAGCTTGCGCACAGATACGCAGTATTTT.

The chain combines TRBV2 with TRBJ2-7, with D possibly being TRBD1 (6 bases). Germline V lookup: CDR1 SNHLY, CDR2 FYNNEI. Trimming took 11 bases from V and 0 from J, leaving 14 bases between them. The CDR3 length is 13 residues. The CDR3 spells CAGQGLSSYEQYF. The CDR3 bases are TGTGCCGGTCAGGGGCTGAGCTCCTACGAGCAGTACTTC. Full variable domain (rest looked up from reference TRBV2 and TRBJ2-7): EPEVTQTPSHQVTQMGQEVILRCVPISNHLYFYWYRQILGQKVEFLVSFYNNEISEKSEIFDDQFSVERPDGSNFTLKIRSTKLEDSAMYFCAGQGLSSYEQYFGPGTRLTVT.

The chain recombines TRBV27 with TRBJ2-7, with 9 bases aligning to TRBD1. The CDR3 spans 16 residues. Per germline, CDR1 MNHEY and CDR2 SMNVEV (reference sequence). After removal of 2 bases from V and 5 bases from J, the junction contained 10 bases not matched to a gene. The CDR3 protein is CASSLLTGTGPDEQYF. CDR3 DNA sequence: TGTGCCAGCAGTTTACTTACCGGGACAGGGCCCGACGAGCAGTACTTC.

This clone has more than one count but fewer than ten. CDR3 region: CASSFVQGTYEQYF. DNA for the CDR3: TGTGCCAGCAGCTTCGTCCAGGGAACCTACGAGCAGTACTTC. The rearrangement links TRBV5-4 to TRBJ2-7, with D possibly TRBD1 on 5 matching bases. V gave up 2 bases and J gave up 2 bases, with 11 bases separating them. Germline values: CDR1 SGHNT, CDR2 YYREEE (reference sequence). This CDR3 has 14 amino acids.

This clone came up a few times. The chain carries TRBV10-3 and TRBJ1-4, with unresolved D. The CDR3 spans 14 residues. Germline loops: CDR1 ENHRY, CDR2 SYGVKD. The germline V and J ends were trimmed by 0 bases and 8 bases, with 10 bases remaining between them. Written as DNA, the CDR3 is TGTGCCATCAGTGAGTCGACTCAGTACGAAAAACTGTTTTTT. It is translated as CAISESTQYEKLFF.

V gene TRBV5-4 combines with J gene TRBJ2-7; TRBD2 is a possible D gene (5 bases). The CDR3 runs to 15 residues. Trimming removed 4 bases at V and 5 bases at J, with 19 bases between. Germline loops: CDR1 SGHNT, CDR2 YYREEE (reference sequence). The CDR3 sequence is CASSPAGASSHEQYF. DNA for the CDR3: TGTGCCAGCAGCCCTGCGGGCGCGTCGAGCCACGAGCAGTACTTC.

The V and J genes are TRBV2 and TRBJ1-2; 11 bases are shared with TRBD1. The trim removed 7 bases at V and 8 bases at J, leaving 15 bases unmatched. Germline V gene data show CDR1 as SNHLY and CDR2 as FYNNEI. The CDR3 is made up of 16 amino acids. The DNA for the CDR3 is TGTGCCAGCACTCCCCTGGGCGGGACAGGGGGTCGCGGCTACACCTTC. Translation gives CASTPLGGTGGRGYTF.